Listed here are 32 T cell receptor beta chains from one sample, sequenced in a study of T cell responses to AZD1222 COVID-19 vaccine. Generated by immunoSEQ multiplex PCR, the TCRdb table keeps only in-frame clones and is missing some. The table has about 120,000 clones, about 92% seen once. The sample here was peripheral blood, taken on day 0 of AZD1222 vaccination. All receptors come from an adult in good health.

The rearrangement uses TRBV10-1 and TRBJ1-3; no clear D gene. The germline V gene encodes CDR1 WNHNN and CDR2 SYGVQD (reference sequence). This CDR3 spans 12 amino acids. Trimming removed 3 bases from V and 3 bases from J, with 3 bases in between. CDR3 DNA: TGCGCCAGCAGTGAAAATGGAAACACCATATATTTT. Protein: CASSENGNTIYF.

The J gene is TRBJ1-1, the V gene TRBV28; no clear D gene. V lost 1 base and J 1 base, leaving 4 bases between the germline ends. The V gene's germline CDR1 is MDHEN and CDR2 SYDVKM. The CDR3 runs to 13 residues. This CDR3 reads CASSLYGNTEAFF. CDR3 nucleotide sequence: TGTGCCAGCAGTTTATATGGGAACACTGAAGCTTTCTTT.

V is TRBV12-3 or TRBV12-4 and J is TRBJ1-2; D ambiguous. V was cut by 5 bases and J by 7 bases, with 14 bases left in between. The CDR3 has 13 residues. CDR3 loop: CASSPLVTGGYTF. Written as DNA, the CDR3 is TGTGCCAGCAGTCCCCTCGTAACCGGTGGCTACACCTTC.

This clone was picked up one time. The V and J genes are TRBV9 and TRBJ2-5; D might be TRBD1 (7 bases). CDR1 and CDR2 (germline): SGDLS, YYNGEE. The CDR3 runs 14 residues. With 4 bases removed from V and 3 bases from J, the gap between germline ends came to 13 bases. This CDR3 reads CASSRGGTEETQYF. CDR3 nucleotides: TGTGCCAGCAGCCGGGGCGGGACAGAAGAGACCCAGTACTTC.

This CDR3 reads CATSRDGGLETQYF. The CDR3 DNA sequence: TGTGCCACCAGCAGAGACGGGGGGCTAGAGACCCAGTACTTC. J is TRBJ2-5 and V is TRBV15; a weak D match, TRBD2 (7 bases). CDR1 and CDR2 from the germline V gene are LNHNV and YYDKDF (reference sequence). CDR3 length equals 14 residues. Trimming cost V 0 bases and J 4 bases, with 9 bases left between them.

The chain has TRBV12-5 and TRBJ2-3, with 10 bases that match TRBD2. This CDR3 has 15 residues. Germline V CDR1 and CDR2: LGHNT, FRNRAP. V dropped 6 bases and J dropped 0; count of bases not matched to a gene: 3. The CDR3: CASGLTSGSTDTQYF. CDR3 coding DNA: TGTGCTAGTGGCCTGACTAGCGGGAGCACAGATACGCAGTATTTT.

V and J are TRBV6-5 and TRBJ2-6, with D possibly matching TRBD1 (6 bases). Trimming took off 8 bases at V and 6 bases at J, with 14 bases between the two ends. Germline V gives CDR1 MNHEY, CDR2 SVGAGI. The CDR3 extends over 14 amino acids. The CDR3 reads CASSRGVSANVLTF. The DNA for the CDR3 is TGTGCCAGCTCCAGGGGCGTTTCGGCCAACGTCCTGACTTTC.

This rearrangement joins TRBV7-9 to TRBJ1-3, with TRBD1 identical over 8 bases. The V gene end was trimmed by 6 bases and the J gene end by 2 bases; junction bases not matched to a gene: 0. CDR1 is SEHNR and CDR2 is FQNEAQ in the germline V gene (reference sequence). This CDR3 has 13 amino acids. The CDR3 DNA sequence: TGTGCCAGCAGACAGGGGGCTGGAAACACCATATATTTT. Its protein is CASRQGAGNTIYF.

This sequence joins TRBV4-3 and TRBJ2-6; D gene uncertain. The CDR3 is made up of 18 amino acids. With 0 bases removed from V and 0 bases from J, the gap between germline ends came to 12 bases. CDR1 and CDR2 from the germline V gene are LGHNA and YSLEER. CDR3 sequence reads: CASSQDTVTVSGANVLTF. In DNA, the CDR3 is TGCGCCAGCAGCCAAGATACCGTCACCGTCTCTGGGGCCAACGTCCTGACTTTC.

This clone has just one count. The J gene is TRBJ2-5, the V gene TRBV2; a weak D match, TRBD2 (5 bases). Per the germline V gene, CDR1 is SNHLY and CDR2 is FYNNEI. The V end lost 7 bases, the J end lost 2 bases, and 11 bases lay between the germline ends. CDR3 length equals 13 residues. The CDR3 loop reads CASNLRRQETQYF. Written as DNA, the CDR3 is TGTGCCAGCAATCTCCGGAGGCAAGAGACCCAGTACTTC.

This clone was observed a single time. This chain uses TRBV6-5 with TRBJ1-5; no definite D call. Deletions cut 5 bases from V and 3 bases from J, with 8 bases between. Germline V CDR1 and CDR2: MNHEY, SVGAGI. The length of the CDR3 is 13 residues. The CDR3 nucleotides read TGTGCCAGCAGTCCCCGGGACAATCAGCCCCAGCATTTT. Its protein product is CASSPRDNQPQHF.

V usage is TRBV28 and J usage is TRBJ2-3; 11 bases are a match to TRBD2. The CDR3 runs 17 residues. Germline-derived CDR1 and CDR2 are MDHEN and SYDVKM. Losses at the gene ends were 5 bases for V and 1 base for J; bases not matched to a gene: 8. The CDR3 bases are TGTGCCAGCAGTGCTTATAGCGGGAGGGCCCGCACAGATACGCAGTATTTT. Encoded protein: CASSAYSGRARTDTQYF.

This clone has a handful of counts. The chain couples TRBV18 to TRBJ1-6, with D perhaps TRBD1 (5 bases). The germline V gene has CDR1 KGHSH and CDR2 LQKENI. This CDR3 region has 14 residues. V lost 3 bases to trimming and J lost 7 bases, with 10 bases between them. CDR3 residues: CASSPKQDNSPLHF. The CDR3 DNA reads TGTGCCAGCTCACCTAAACAGGACAATTCACCCCTCCACTTT.

The chain links TRBV7-6 to TRBJ2-1; 13 bases are shared with TRBD2. Germline V gives CDR1 SGHVS, CDR2 FNYEAQ. V trimming: 1 base; J trimming: 9 bases; junction bases outside the gene matches: 15. The CDR3 sequence is 19 residues long. The CDR3 DNA sequence: TGTGCCAGCAGCTTAGTCGACAAAACTAGCGGGGGGGCTAGGAGTGAGCAGTTCTTC. Encoded protein: CASSLVDKTSGGARSEQFF.

This clone was detected only a few times. The sample holds other DNA sequences that translate to the same CDR3. The CDR3 sequence: CASSPGQANTEAFF. The CDR3 coding sequence is TGTGCCAGCTCACCGGGACAGGCAAACACTGAAGCTTTCTTT. The chain employs TRBV18 and TRBJ1-1; 8 bases align to TRBD1. The CDR3 consists of 14 residues. V was clipped by 3 bases and J by 2 bases; unmatched bases: 2. Germline V gene lookup returns CDR1 KGHSH and CDR2 LQKENI.

This chain links TRBV28 with TRBJ1-2; a weak D match, TRBD1 (5 bases). The CDR3 loop spans 12 amino acids. Germline CDR1 is MDHEN and CDR2 is SYDVKM. Trimming removed 3 bases at V and 4 bases at J, with 6 bases between. The CDR3 here is CASSLGGYGYTF. CDR3 bases: TGTGCCAGCAGTTTGGGGGGCTATGGCTACACCTTC.

Only a few counts were recorded for this clone. V gene TRBV10-3 combines with J gene TRBJ2-7; TRBD1 is a possible D gene (6 bases). Trimming left V 1 base short and J 4 bases short, with 14 bases between. Germline values: CDR1 ENHRY, CDR2 SYGVKD. This CDR3 has 15 residues. The chain's CDR3 is CAISEFDRRHYEQYF. DNA for the CDR3: TGTGCCATCAGTGAGTTCGACAGGAGGCATTACGAGCAGTACTTC.

The chain is built from TRBV7-8 and TRBJ2-7; 11 nucleotides line up with TRBD1. The trim removed 5 bases at V and 7 bases at J, leaving 10 bases unmatched. This CDR3 comprises 15 residues. Germline V CDR1 and CDR2: SGHVS, FQNEAQ. In DNA, the CDR3 is TGTGCCAGCAGCCCGAACCCGGACAGGGGGCGAGAGCAGTACTTC. It codes for CASSPNPDRGREQYF. The full variable domain, with the rest looked up from reference TRBV7-8 and TRBJ2-7, is GAGVSQSPRYKVAKRGQDVALRCDPISGHVSLFWYQQALGQGPEFLTYFQNEAQLDKSGLPSDRFFAERPEGSVSTLKIQRTQQEDSAVYLCASSPNPDRGREQYFGPGTRLTVT.

The gene calls are TRBV7-9 and TRBJ1-4, with 11 bases identical to TRBD1. Germline CDR1 reads SEHNR; CDR2 reads FQNEAQ (reference sequence). The CDR3 length is 18 residues. The V segment lost 3 bases and the J segment 0 bases; nucleotides outside the gene matches: 6. The CDR3: CASSFPGTGGTTNEKLFF. CDR3 nucleotide sequence: TGTGCCAGCAGCTTCCCCGGGACAGGGGGGACAACTAATGAAAAACTGTTTTTT.

V is TRBV6-5 and J is TRBJ1-2; TRBD1 aligns across 7 bases. J lost 2 bases, V lost 4 bases, and 4 bases had no gene match. Germline CDR1 MNHEY, CDR2 SVGAGI. The CDR3 runs to 14 residues. The CDR3: CASSWGRGNYGYTF. The CDR3 bases are TGTGCCAGCAGTTGGGGCAGGGGGAACTATGGCTACACCTTC.

V usage is TRBV28 and J usage is TRBJ1-1; the D gene is possibly TRBD1 (6 bases). The CDR3 loop spans 14 amino acids. V was cut by 11 bases and J by 4 bases, with 20 bases left in between. The germline gives CDR1 MDHEN, CDR2 SYDVKM. CDR3 sequence reads: CACRGAGEGTEAFF. The CDR3 DNA reads as TGTGCCTGTCGAGGGGCAGGGGAGGGCACTGAAGCTTTCTTT.

The chain links TRBV12-1 to TRBJ2-3; the D segment call TRBD2 is taken from the table without a DNA check. TRBV12-1 is listed as a pseudogene. The CDR3 spans 17 residues. The CDR3 coding sequence is TGTGCCAGCAGCTTTGCGCGTAAGCGGGTAAGCACAGATACGCAGTATTTT. Encoded protein: CASSFARKRVSTDTQYF.

The rearrangement uses TRBV4-3 and TRBJ2-7; no reliable D call. Trimming shortened V by 3 bases and J by 4 bases, and 19 bases separated the two germline ends. CDR1 is LGHNA, CDR2 YSLEER, per germline. The CDR3 consists of 16 residues. CDR3 nucleotide sequence: TGCGCCAGCAGCCACCGGGCCTCAGACGGTTTGTACGAGCAGTACTTC. It yields the protein CASSHRASDGLYEQYF.

The CDR3 sequence: CASSSSGTGALRYTF. The DNA of the CDR3 is TGTGCCAGCAGTTCCTCCGGGACAGGGGCTCTCCGCTACACCTTC. This chain uses TRBV27 with TRBJ1-2; 10 bases align to TRBD1. Germline lookup yields CDR1 MNHEY and CDR2 SMNVEV (reference sequence). The CDR3 totals 15 residues. Losses at the gene ends were 4 bases for V and 9 bases for J; bases not matched to a gene: 11.

The CDR3 DNA sequence: TGTGCCATCAGTGATAGTGAAGCGGACCAAGAGACCCAGTACTTC. Its protein is CAISDSEADQETQYF. V is TRBV10-3 and J is TRBJ2-5; D may be TRBD2 (5 bases). CDR1 and CDR2 (germline): ENHRY, SYGVKD. V lost 3 bases to trimming and J lost 0 bases, with 11 bases between them. The CDR3 is made up of 15 amino acids.

The rearrangement uses TRBV7-2 and TRBJ1-2; D perhaps matches TRBD1 (5 bases). The germline CDR1 and CDR2 sequences are SGHTA and FQGNSA. The CDR3 has 14 amino acids. The ends were cut back, 5 bases at V and 4 bases at J, with 14 bases in the middle. CDR3 sequence reads: CASSIGTTSYGYTF. CDR3 bases: TGTGCCAGCAGCATCGGGACTACCTCCTATGGCTACACCTTC. The whole variable domain, filled in from reference TRBV7-2 and TRBJ1-2, reads GAGVSQSPSNKVTEKGKDVELRCDPISGHTALYWYRQSLGQGLEFLIYFQGNSAPDKSGLPSDRFSAERTGGSVSTLTIQRTQQEDSAVYLCASSIGTTSYGYTFGSGTRLTVV.

The genes are TRBV25-1 and TRBJ1-2; D unresolved. This CDR3 has 14 amino acids. Germline loops: CDR1 MGHDK, CDR2 SYGVNS. The V and J ends lost 2 bases and 3 bases respectively, with 10 bases between them. The CDR3 loop reads CASSEGFDYYGYTF. The CDR3 region has the DNA TGTGCCAGCAGTGAAGGTTTTGATTACTATGGCTACACCTTC.

The chain joins TRBV5-1 to TRBJ2-5; 12 nucleotides align to TRBD1. Germline CDR1 and CDR2: SGHRS and YFSETQ. The V segment lost 3 bases and the J segment 4 bases; nucleotides outside the gene matches: 16. CDR3 length equals 19 residues. The CDR3: CASSYPPGQGAGIGETQYF. As DNA, the CDR3 is TGCGCCAGCAGCTACCCTCCGGGACAGGGGGCAGGGATTGGAGAGACCCAGTACTTC.

This sequence joins TRBV18 and TRBJ2-2; 9 bases match TRBD1. V was pared by 2 bases and J by 1 base, with 8 bases of the junction left unmatched. Germline V gives CDR1 KGHSH, CDR2 LQKENI. The CDR3 contains 18 residues. The CDR3 is CASSPGSGQGLNTGELFF. The DNA of the CDR3 is TGTGCCAGCTCACCAGGGTCGGGACAGGGACTGAACACCGGGGAGCTGTTTTTT. The variable domain in full, with the rest retrieved from reference TRBV18 and TRBJ2-2, is NAGVMQNPRHLVRRRGQEARLRCSPMKGHSHVYWYRQLPEEGLKFMVYLQKENIIDESGMPKERFSAEFPKEGPSILRIQQVVRGDSAAYFCASSPGSGQGLNTGELFFGEGSRLTVL.

This chain connects TRBV2 to TRBJ2-7; D unclear. Deletions cut 1 base from V and 6 bases from J, with 4 bases between. Per the germline V gene, CDR1 is SNHLY and CDR2 is FYNNEI. This CDR3 region has 11 residues. CDR3 region: CASSEVREQYF. CDR3 bases: TGTGCCAGCAGTGAAGTGCGCGAGCAGTACTTC.

V gene TRBV11-2 combines with J gene TRBJ2-5, with D perhaps TRBD1 (6 bases). Per the germline V gene, CDR1 is SGHAT and CDR2 is FQNNGV. This CDR3 spans 15 amino acids. Trimming took off 7 bases at V and 1 base at J, with 16 bases between the two ends. The CDR3 DNA sequence: TGTGCCAGCAAACTGATAGGGGGAGTCCAAGAGACCCAGTACTTC. Translated, it gives CASKLIGGVQETQYF.

This clone occurred once. The chain has TRBV5-6 and TRBJ2-7; 7 bases are shared with TRBD1. V lost 4 bases and J lost 6; bases outside the gene matches: 10. Germline loops: CDR1 SGHDT, CDR2 YYEEEE. This CDR3 has 14 amino acids. CDR3 residues: CASSRTGLLGEQYF. CDR3 DNA: TGTGCCAGCAGCCGGACAGGCCTCTTGGGCGAGCAGTACTTC.